One sample yielded the 22 T cell receptor beta chains listed below, sequenced in a study of blood T cell repertoires in COVID-19. The table came from immunoSEQ multiplex PCR; TCRdb's copy has only in-frame clones and leaves some out. The sample records about 280,000 clones, 88% being singletons. Sequenced: PBMCs or T cells enriched from blood (not recorded which). Source of these receptors: an older woman in a cohort exposed to, infected with or recovered from COVID-19 (not recorded which).

The chain has TRBV5-1 and TRBJ1-4; D is uncertain. Germline lookup yields CDR1 SGHRS and CDR2 YFSETQ. The V end lost 0 bases, the J end lost 0 bases, and 12 bases lay between the germline ends. The CDR3 sequence is 17 residues long. The CDR3 coding sequence is TGCGCCAGCAGCTTGGGTGATGGGAGCCCAACTAATGAAAAACTGTTTTTT. It codes for CASSLGDGSPTNEKLFF.

CDR3 residues: CAWSRDRGYEPQHF. CDR3 nucleotide sequence: TGTGCCTGGAGCCGGGACAGGGGGTATGAGCCCCAGCATTTT. The chain combines TRBV30 with TRBJ1-5, with TRBD1 identical over 11 bases. After removal of 3 bases from V and 8 bases from J, the junction contained 6 bases not matched to a gene. The CDR3 is made up of 14 amino acids. Looked up from germline, CDR1 is GTSNPN and CDR2 is SVGIG (reference sequence).

The chain links TRBV28 to TRBJ1-4, with D tentatively TRBD1 (5 bases). The CDR3 consists of 16 residues. V lost 2 bases to trimming and J lost 10 bases, with 20 bases between them. From germline, CDR1 is MDHEN and CDR2 SYDVKM. The CDR3 DNA follows: TGTGCCAGCAGTTTAGCCTCGGGAGGCCGTGGGGGAAAACTGTTTTTT. It specifies CASSLASGGRGGKLFF.

The genes are TRBV28 and TRBJ2-7; 7 bases fit TRBD1. V lost 5 bases, J lost 0 bases, and 7 bases stayed unmatched. CDR1 is MDHEN and CDR2 is SYDVKM in the germline V gene. The CDR3 totals 15 residues. The CDR3 nucleotides read TGTGCCAGCAGTGCCCGGGACAGAGTCTCCTACGAGCAGTACTTC. Its protein product is CASSARDRVSYEQYF.

V usage is TRBV19 and J usage is TRBJ2-7; D ambiguous. This CDR3 is 13 amino acids long. The V gene lost 5 bases and the J gene lost 0 bases, with 8 bases spanning the gap. CDR1 and CDR2 (germline): LNHDA, SQIVND (reference sequence). CDR3 DNA sequence: TGTGCCAGTAGTCGTCTAGGCTCCTACGAGCAGTACTTC. This gives the protein CASSRLGSYEQYF.

The V gene is TRBV11-2, the J gene TRBJ2-5; possible D gene TRBD2, 5 bases. The CDR3 covers 14 residues. V lost 7 bases and J lost 4, with 16 bases in between. CDR1 is SGHAT and CDR2 is FQNNGV in the germline V gene. The CDR3 region is CASTHTGIGETQYF. DNA for the CDR3: TGTGCCAGCACTCACACGGGGATCGGAGAGACCCAGTACTTC.

This clone appeared once. This rearrangement joins TRBV3-1 (or the pseudogene TRBV3-2) to TRBJ2-2, with TRBD1 identical over 8 bases. The trim removed 3 bases at V and 6 bases at J, leaving 6 bases unmatched. The CDR3 has 15 residues. The germline V gene has CDR1 LGHDT and CDR2 YNNKEL (reference sequence). CDR3 nucleotides: TGTGCCAGCAGCCATTCGTCAGGGGGCCCCGGGGAGCTGTTTTTT. It encodes CASSHSSGGPGELFF.

J is TRBJ1-5 and V is TRBV4-1; the D is unclear. Trimming took off 1 base at V and 0 bases at J, with 4 bases between the two ends. The CDR3 has 14 residues. CDR1 MGHRA and CDR2 YSYEKL come from the germline V gene. The CDR3 sequence is CASSQVNSNQPQHF. For the CDR3, the DNA is TGCGCCAGCAGCCAAGTTAATAGCAATCAGCCCCAGCATTTT.

This sequence joins TRBV7-9 and TRBJ2-4; 12 bases line up with TRBD2. This CDR3 spans 19 amino acids. V dropped 4 bases and J dropped 0; count of bases not matched to a gene: 10. The germline V gene encodes CDR1 SEHNR and CDR2 FQNEAQ (reference sequence). CDR3: CASSWGLAGHSLAKNIQYF. CDR3 bases: TGTGCCAGCAGCTGGGGACTAGCGGGCCACTCTCTAGCCAAAAACATTCAGTACTTC.

This rearrangement joins TRBV5-4 to TRBJ2-1; 11 bases are shared with TRBD2. This CDR3 contains 15 residues. The J segment lost 10 bases and the V segment lost 4 bases, leaving 10 bases of the junction unmatched. Germline lookup yields CDR1 SGHNT and CDR2 YYREEE (reference sequence). The CDR3 protein is CASSTGTSGLWEQFF. In nucleotides, the CDR3 is TGTGCCAGCAGCACCGGGACTAGCGGCCTCTGGGAGCAGTTCTTC.

This chain uses TRBV15 with TRBJ1-1, with TRBD1 matching 7 bases. Germline V gene sequence: CDR1 LNHNV, CDR2 YYDKDF (reference sequence). The V segment lost 7 bases and the J segment 1 base; nucleotides outside the gene matches: 6. The CDR3 sequence is 14 residues long. The CDR3 reads CATTRQGRNTEAFF. DNA of the CDR3: TGTGCCACCACCCGACAGGGAAGGAACACTGAAGCTTTCTTT.

This chain links TRBV19 with TRBJ1-1; D unclear. Germline-derived CDR1 and CDR2 are LNHDA and SQIVND (reference sequence). The CDR3 spans 14 residues. V shed 7 bases and J shed 4 bases, with 16 bases lying between them. The CDR3 sequence is CASKRSRDSTEAFF. For the CDR3, the DNA is TGTGCCAGTAAGAGAAGTCGGGATTCCACTGAAGCTTTCTTT. The complete variable domain, with remaining parts taken from reference TRBV19 and TRBJ1-1, reads DGGITQSPKYLFRKEGQNVTLSCEQNLNHDAMYWYRQDPGQGLRLIYYSQIVNDFQKGDIAEGYSVSREKKESFPLTVTSAQKNPTAFYLCASKRSRDSTEAFFGQGTRLTVV.

V is TRBV5-6 and J is TRBJ2-7; 7 bases map to TRBD1. The V gene's germline CDR1 is SGHDT and CDR2 YYEEEE. The CDR3 is 14 residues long. The V gene end was trimmed by 1 base and the J gene end by 4 bases; junction bases not matched to a gene: 5. CDR3 region: CASSLLGTEYEQYF. In DNA, the CDR3 is TGTGCCAGCAGCTTGCTCGGGACAGAGTACGAGCAGTACTTC.

The CDR3 sequence: CASSLGGVGAGTEAFF. As DNA, the CDR3 is TGCGCCAGCAGCTTGGGTGGAGTGGGGGCAGGCACTGAAGCTTTCTTT. The chain combines TRBV5-1 with TRBJ1-1, with a possible D match to TRBD1 (6 bases). Germline V gene sequence: CDR1 SGHRS, CDR2 YFSETQ. Deletions cut 0 bases from V and 4 bases from J, with 16 bases between. The CDR3 consists of 16 residues.

J is TRBJ1-1 and V is TRBV5-1; TRBD1 matches at 8 bases. The CDR3 has 13 residues. Germline V gene lookup returns CDR1 SGHRS and CDR2 YFSETQ. Trimming cost V 5 bases and J 5 bases; bases outside gene matches: 5. The CDR3 DNA follows: TGCGCCAGCAGAGGGCAGGGGGCTACTGAAGCTTTCTTT. It codes for CASRGQGATEAFF.

The genes are TRBV20-1 and TRBJ2-7; 10 bases line up with TRBD2. The CDR3 is 14 amino acids. Germline V CDR1 and CDR2: DFQATT, SNEGSKA (reference sequence). The V gene end was trimmed by 3 bases and the J gene end by 6 bases; junction bases not matched to a gene: 8. CDR3 in DNA: TGCAGTGCTAGTTCTAGCGGGAGCTTAAGCGAGCAGTACTTC. This encodes CSASSSGSLSEQYF.

This clone was found once. The chain recombines TRBV7-9 with TRBJ1-2; unclear D gene. The CDR3 sequence is 13 residues long. Germline CDR1 reads SEHNR; CDR2 reads FQNEAQ (reference sequence). V was clipped by 1 base and J by 2 bases, with 5 bases between them. In DNA, the CDR3 is TGTGCCAGCAGCTTAGGACACAACTATGGCTACACCTTC. It codes for CASSLGHNYGYTF. Looking up the rest from reference TRBV7-9 and TRBJ1-2 gives the full variable domain: DTGVSQNPRHKITKRGQNVTFRCDPISEHNRLYWYRQTLGQGPEFLTYFQNEAQLEKSRLLSDRFSAERPKGSFSTLEIQRTEQGDSAMYLCASSLGHNYGYTFGSGTRLTVV.

The gene calls are TRBV2 and TRBJ2-3; 7 nucleotides align to TRBD1. The CDR3 has 13 residues. Trimming at V came to 6 bases and at J to 3 bases, leaving 3 bases not matched to a gene. The germline V gene encodes CDR1 SNHLY and CDR2 FYNNEI. The CDR3 spells CASRRGRTDTQYF. Written as DNA, the CDR3 is TGTGCCAGCAGGAGGGGGCGGACAGATACGCAGTATTTT.

The V call is TRBV6-5, the J call TRBJ1-4, with 8 nucleotides matching TRBD1. This CDR3 has 15 residues. Germline CDR1 MNHEY, CDR2 SVGAGI. The trim removed 6 bases at V and 4 bases at J, leaving 7 bases unmatched. The chain's CDR3 is CASRLRGRLNEKLFF. DNA of the CDR3: TGTGCCAGCAGACTCAGGGGGCGCCTTAATGAAAAACTGTTTTTT.

DNA for the CDR3: TGCGCCAGCAGCTTGGATCAGATTTCGGGGGGCCTTGAAGCTTTCTTT. This codes for CASSLDQISGGLEAFF. The chain couples TRBV5-1 to TRBJ1-1; D possibly corresponds to TRBD1 (6 bases). The CDR3 has 16 residues. The ends were cut back, 0 bases at V and 7 bases at J, with 19 bases in the middle. Germline V gene data show CDR1 as SGHRS and CDR2 as YFSETQ.

The chain joins TRBV7-2 to TRBJ2-1, with TRBD2 matching 9 bases. The CDR3 totals 13 residues. V lost 4 bases, J lost 10 bases, and 5 bases stayed unmatched. The V gene's germline CDR1 is SGHTA and CDR2 FQGNSA. CDR3 sequence (DNA): TGTGCCAGCAGCTCTCTAGCGGGAAAGGAGCAGTTCTTC. Protein sequence: CASSSLAGKEQFF. The complete variable domain, with remaining parts taken from reference TRBV7-2 and TRBJ2-1, reads GAGVSQSPSNKVTEKGKDVELRCDPISGHTALYWYRQSLGQGLEFLIYFQGNSAPDKSGLPSDRFSAERTGGSVSTLTIQRTQQEDSAVYLCASSSLAGKEQFFGPGTRLTVL.

This chain joins TRBV27 and TRBJ1-2, with TRBD1 identical over 9 bases. The V gene's germline CDR1 is MNHEY and CDR2 SMNVEV (reference sequence). The CDR3 has 14 residues. Trimming at V came to 6 bases and at J to 6 bases, leaving 8 bases not matched to a gene. For the CDR3, the DNA is TGTGCCAGCAGGGCCGGGGACAGGGACCATGGCTACACCTTC. Amino acid sequence: CASRAGDRDHGYTF.